The T cell receptor beta chain described here comes from a study of T cell repertoires in cytomegalovirus infection. Study-wide points: In two of eight donors, the top clonotype was HLA-C-restricted CMV-specific. The study identified carriers of CMV plus the relevant HLA from cumulative public TCR beta family frequency.

Between the trimmed V and J ends, which lost 0 bases and 2 bases, there was a span of 16 bases. Per germline, CDR1 LGHNA and CDR2 YSLEER. The CDR3 spans 18 residues. Concerning this clonotype itself: Its antigen is not identified.

TCRdb re-analysed the reads in MiXCR, keeping a single row per CDR3 protein. The sample has about 740,000 distinct CDR3 sequences; around 35% are singletons. The genes are TRBV4-3 and TRBJ1-4, with a weak D call TRBD1 (5 bases). This clonotype was obtained from a human donor in good health (CMV status not recorded). Some clones in this sample may be carry-over from other donors' samples. The input for sequencing was cultured PBMCs, taken from culture after CMV antigen stimulation. The CDR3 sequence is CASSQDLGEAVTNEKLFF. In DNA, the CDR3 is TGCGCCAGCAGCCAAGATTTAGGGGAGGCAGTCACTAATGAAAAACTGTTTTTT.